This is a list of T cell receptor beta chains from one sample in a study of cytomegalovirus exposure and HLA in healthy donors. Libraries were prepared by immunoSEQ multiplex PCR; TCRdb keeps only in-frame clonotypes and omits some of them. The sample yields about 120,000 clones, 65% to 80% seen once. The sample taken for sequencing was PBMCs. All receptors derive from a man aged 18-30 years in good health and CMV-seropositive. The CDR3 runs from the conserved cysteine through the conserved F or W. Each record gives: CDR3 DNA, CDR3 protein, clone size, V gene, J gene, D gene. A D gene is named only where the DNA matches it firmly. The size of a clone is reported for some rows only, either as once, few or many, or as a class for expanded clones.

CDR3 DNA: TGTGCCAGCAGTTTGACAGGGGGCGGGATCACTGAAGCTTTCTTT; CDR3 protein: CASSLTGGGITEAFF; clone size: NA; V gene: TRBV28; J gene: TRBJ1-1; D gene: TRBD1
CDR3 DNA: TGTGCCAGCAGCGGGGGTCCGCAGGGGCTTAAAAAACTGTTTTTT; CDR3 protein: CASSGGPQGLKKLFF; clone size: NA; V gene: TRBV9; J gene: TRBJ1-4; D gene: NA
CDR3 DNA: TGTGCCAGCAGTCAGGGACAAAAGGTGGAAAAACTGTTTTTT; CDR3 protein: CASSQGQKVEKLFF; clone size: few; V gene: TRBV6-5; J gene: TRBJ1-4; D gene: NA
CDR3 DNA: TGTGCCAGCAGTTTATGGGTGGGACAGGCCAACTACACCTTC; CDR3 protein: CASSLWVGQANYTF; clone size: once; V gene: TRBV27; J gene: TRBJ1-2; D gene: TRBD1
CDR3 DNA: TGTGCCAGCAGCCAAAGTTACTCGGACAGGGTCCGATACGAGCAGTACTTC; CDR3 protein: CASSQSYSDRVRYEQYF; clone size: NA; V gene: TRBV13; J gene: TRBJ2-7; D gene: TRBD1
CDR3 DNA: TGCGCCAGCAGCCAAGCTACTACTAGAGGAACTGGAAACACCATATATTTT; CDR3 protein: CASSQATTRGTGNTIYF; clone size: once; V gene: TRBV4-1; J gene: TRBJ1-3; D gene: NA
CDR3 DNA: TGCGCCAGCAGTGAGCTCACTAGCGGGGGAGCTAACACCGGGGAGCTGTTTTTT; CDR3 protein: CASSELTSGGANTGELFF; clone size: NA; V gene: TRBV10-1; J gene: TRBJ2-2; D gene: TRBD2
CDR3 DNA: TGTGCCAGCGCCAGCCCGCGGGGCGAACTGATTAGTGATACGCAGTATTTT; CDR3 protein: CASASPRGELISDTQYF; clone size: NA; V gene: TRBV28; J gene: TRBJ2-3; D gene: NA
CDR3 DNA: TGTGCCAGCAGCCCGGACGGGACTCGGGCTTACAATGAGCAGTTCTTC; CDR3 protein: CASSPDGTRAYNEQFF; clone size: NA; V gene: TRBV11-1; J gene: TRBJ2-1; D gene: NA
CDR3 DNA: TGTGCCAGCAGTGAAGCGGGGGGGTGGGGCTATGGCTACACCTTC; CDR3 protein: CASSEAGGWGYGYTF; clone size: NA; V gene: TRBV6-1; J gene: TRBJ1-2; D gene: NA
CDR3 DNA: TGTGCCAGCAGCTTTCGAGCGGGGGCCGACTACAATGAGCAGTTCTTC; CDR3 protein: CASSFRAGADYNEQFF; clone size: few; V gene: TRBV5-5; J gene: TRBJ2-1; D gene: TRBD2
CDR3 DNA: TGTGCCAGCAGTTACTCGGAGACAGGGGCAGATACGCAGTATTTT; CDR3 protein: CASSYSETGADTQYF; clone size: NA; V gene: TRBV6-5; J gene: TRBJ2-3; D gene: TRBD1